Each of the 21 T cell receptor beta chains below was sequenced from the same sample in a study of CD8+CD57+ T cells in acquired aplastic anemia. Only patients with CD8+CD57+ cell expansion on flow cytometry were chosen for sequencing. TCR beta VDJ and CDR3 profiles were obtained from a genomic DNA template. TCRdb reprocessed the reads via MiXCR and lists one record per CDR3 protein. The repertoire holds about 150,000 distinct CDR3 sequences, with more than 40% as singletons. The material sequenced was sorted CD4+, CD8+, or CD8+CD57+ T cells (not recorded which) from PBMCs. All receptors come from a human donor with aplastic anemia.

This clonotype has a count of ten or more. The gene calls are TRBV5-1 and TRBJ2-7; TRBD2 might be the D (6 bases). Per germline, CDR1 SGHRS and CDR2 YFSETQ. CDR3 length equals 15 residues. The ends were cut back, 5 bases at V and 5 bases at J, with 20 bases in the middle. CDR3: CASSGGKGYLHEQYF. In nucleotides, the CDR3 is TGCGCCAGCAGTGGCGGGAAGGGCTATCTCCACGAGCAGTACTTC. The whole variable domain, remainder taken from reference TRBV5-1 and TRBJ2-7, is KAGVTQTPRYLIKTRGQQVTLSCSPISGHRSVSWYQQTPGQGLQFLFEYFSETQRNKGNFPGRFSGRQFSNSRSEMNVSTLELGDSALYLCASSGGKGYLHEQYFGPGTRLTVT.

The chain links TRBV29-1 to TRBJ2-3, with no clear D. The CDR3 covers 12 residues. Germline V gene sequence: CDR1 SQVTM, CDR2 ANQGSEA. Trimming left V 6 bases short and J 2 bases short, with 9 bases between. Written as DNA, the CDR3 is TGCAGCGTAACCAAGTACACAGATACGCAGTATTTT. Amino acids: CSVTKYTDTQYF.

This clonotype was observed at least ten times. The chain carries TRBV5-8 and TRBJ2-3, with D hard to call. The CDR3 is 12 amino acids. Germline CDR1 SGHTS, CDR2 YDEGEE. V was trimmed by 2 bases and J by 2 bases, leaving 3 bases between them. The CDR3 sequence is CASSFATDTQYF. The CDR3, as DNA: TGTGCCAGCAGCTTCGCCACAGATACGCAGTATTTT.

This clonotype has a count of ten or more. The genes are TRBV10-3 and TRBJ2-1; 10 bases map to TRBD2. Germline-derived CDR1 and CDR2 are ENHRY and SYGVKD. This CDR3 is built from 18 residues. The trim removed 1 base at V and 3 bases at J, leaving 9 bases unmatched. CDR3 sequence: CAISEWVQREGFYNEQFF. Written as DNA, the CDR3 is TGTGCCATCAGTGAGTGGGTACAGCGGGAGGGATTCTACAATGAGCAGTTCTTC.

The chain joins TRBV30 to TRBJ1-2; 8 bases agree with TRBD1. The CDR3 has 14 residues. V trimming: 0 bases; J trimming: 4 bases; junction bases outside the gene matches: 4. CDR1 and CDR2 from the germline V gene are GTSNPN and SVGIG (reference sequence). The CDR3 here is CAWSVAGGGYGYTF. In DNA, the CDR3 is TGTGCCTGGAGTGTAGCAGGGGGCGGCTATGGCTACACCTTC.

Points on this clonotype: A single base separates this from a much larger clone, so it may be a read error. The chain combines TRBV11-2 with TRBJ1-1; D is ambiguous. Trimming took 1 base from V and 4 from J, leaving 13 bases between them. The CDR3 loop spans 15 amino acids. Germline CDR1 is SGHAT and CDR2 is FQNNGV. The CDR3 nucleotides read TGTGCCAGCAGCTTAGGTTTTGGACGGAGCACTGAAGCTTTCTTT. Amino acids: CASSLGFGRSTEAFF.

This clonotype has ten or more counts. The chain carries TRBV19 and TRBJ2-7; the D gene could be TRBD1 or TRBD2 (6 bases each). Germline V gene data show CDR1 as LNHDA and CDR2 as SQIVND (reference sequence). CDR3 length: 14 amino acids. Trimming left V 3 bases short and J 4 bases short, with 13 bases between. DNA for the CDR3: TGTGCCAGTAGTATGTCCCCGGGGGCATACGAGCAGTACTTC. Its protein product is CASSMSPGAYEQYF.

This rearrangement joins TRBV6-4 to TRBJ2-2, with 7 positions matching TRBD2. This CDR3 has 14 residues. Germline assignment: CDR1 MRHNA and CDR2 SNTAGT. With 2 bases clipped from V and 6 bases from J, the junction kept 3 bases outside the gene matches. This CDR3 is CASSDQTSSGELFF. Here the CDR3 DNA reads TGTGCCAGCAGTGACCAGACTAGCTCCGGGGAGCTGTTTTTT.

There are many counts of this clonotype. The chain couples TRBV24-1 to TRBJ1-4; D is possibly TRBD1 (6 bases). Trimming shortened V by 9 bases and J by 7 bases, and 17 bases separated the two germline ends. The CDR3 has 14 amino acids. CDR1 is KGHDR and CDR2 is SFDVKD in the germline V gene. In DNA, the CDR3 is TGTGCCACCCTGTCGGGCAGGGGTAGTGAAAAACTGTTTTTT. This codes for CATLSGRGSEKLFF.

V usage is TRBV9 and J usage is TRBJ1-4; 7 bases fit TRBD1. The CDR3 consists of 14 residues. Trimming took 4 bases from V and 4 from J; bases not matched to a gene: 4. Germline CDR1 reads SGDLS; CDR2 reads YYNGEE. As DNA, the CDR3 is TGTGCCAGCAGCCTACAGGGGAATAATGAAAAACTGTTTTTT. Protein product: CASSLQGNNEKLFF.

CDR3 DNA: TGTGCCAGCAGTGAAGAGGTTTCGGCCCAGCATTTT. Protein: CASSEEVSAQHF. The rearrangement links TRBV2 to TRBJ1-5; no clear D. CDR1 and CDR2 from the germline V gene are SNHLY and FYNNEI. CDR3 size: 12 residues. The ends were cut back, 1 base at V and 11 bases at J, with 9 bases in the middle.

Note on this clonotype: Since a much larger clone is just one base distant, this may be a read error. CDR3 bases: TGTGCCAGCAGCTTGTCCCACGAGCGGTACTTC. Its translation is CASSLSHERYF. J is TRBJ2-7 and V is TRBV7-9; D gene uncertain. The CDR3 extends over 11 amino acids. CDR1 is SEHNR, CDR2 FQNEAQ, per germline (reference sequence).

This clonotype was counted ten times or more. This chain links TRBV11-3 with TRBJ1-1; D is perhaps TRBD1 (6 bases). This CDR3 region has 12 residues. Germline lookup yields CDR1 SGHNT and CDR2 YENEEA. Between the trimmed V and J ends, which lost 4 bases and 5 bases, there was a span of 8 bases. CDR3 sequence reads: CASSSRGTEAFF. In DNA form, the CDR3 reads TGTGCCAGCAGCTCCAGGGGAACTGAAGCTTTCTTT.

This clonotype was observed many times. V and J are TRBV9 and TRBJ2-5; D might be TRBD2 (6 bases). The CDR3 has 17 amino acids. CDR1 is SGDLS and CDR2 is YYNGEE in the germline V gene. The V end was cut by 3 bases, the J end by 4 bases, with 22 bases between. The CDR3 protein is CASSDRSGLDLGETQYF. The CDR3 DNA is TGTGCCAGCAGCGACAGGTCGGGACTGGACTTGGGAGAGACCCAGTACTTC.

This clonotype was seen repeatedly, ten times or more. This chain joins TRBV7-6 and TRBJ1-1; 8 positions agree with TRBD1. V gave up 6 bases and J gave up 1 base; unmatched junction bases: 4. This CDR3 has 14 residues. CDR1 SGHVS and CDR2 FNYEAQ come from the germline V gene. The DNA for the CDR3 is TGTGCCAGCAGTCGTGGACAGGGGAACACTGAAGCTTTCTTT. It specifies CASSRGQGNTEAFF.

The chain carries TRBV20-1 and TRBJ2-1; TRBD2 is a possible D gene (6 bases). This CDR3 contains 15 residues. CDR1 is DFQATT and CDR2 is SNEGSKA in the germline V gene (reference sequence). V was pared by 4 bases and J by 0 bases, with 13 bases between. The CDR3 loop is CSAMMAGNSYNEQFF. CDR3 DNA sequence: TGCAGTGCTATGATGGCGGGAAACTCCTACAATGAGCAGTTCTTC.

The chain has TRBV19 and TRBJ2-1; tentatively, D is TRBD1 or TRBD2 (5 bases each). The germline CDR1 and CDR2 sequences are LNHDA and SQIVND (reference sequence). The CDR3 totals 14 residues. With 5 bases removed from V and 4 bases from J, the gap between germline ends came to 12 bases. This CDR3 is CASSGGSLYNEQFF. CDR3 nucleotides: TGTGCCAGTAGTGGGGGAAGCTTATACAATGAGCAGTTCTTC.

The V gene is TRBV24-1, the J gene TRBJ2-1, with 9 bases lining up with TRBD2. This CDR3 comprises 16 residues. The V and J ends lost 7 bases and 4 bases, in that order; junction bases with no gene match: 10. CDR1 KGHDR and CDR2 SFDVKD come from the germline V gene. CDR3 residues: CATSTVAGAGYNEQFF. The CDR3 DNA sequence: TGTGCCACCAGCACAGTAGCGGGGGCGGGATACAATGAGCAGTTCTTC.

The table lists this clonotype with many counts. The CDR3 spells CASSTPYSNQPQHF. The CDR3 DNA sequence: TGTGCCAGTAGTACCCCATATAGCAATCAGCCCCAGCATTTT. V is TRBV19 and J is TRBJ1-5; D is undetermined. V was clipped by 4 bases and J by 0 bases, with 7 bases between them. CDR1 is LNHDA and CDR2 is SQIVND in the germline V gene (reference sequence). This CDR3 spans 14 amino acids.

The chain carries TRBV12-3 or TRBV12-4 and TRBJ2-1; D gene ambiguous. This CDR3 is 11 amino acids long. Trimming stripped 5 bases from V and 9 bases from J, with 8 bases between. CDR3 nucleotide sequence: TGTGCCAGCAGTCTCCTACTTGAGCAGTTCTTC. Amino acid sequence: CASSLLLEQFF.

A note on this clonotype: The junction departs from the called germline gene at one end, perhaps through a read error. The chain couples TRBV6-2 or TRBV6-3 to TRBJ2-1; 9 nucleotides agree with TRBD2. The CDR3 is 17 amino acids. The germline V gene encodes CDR1 MNHEY and CDR2 SVGEGT. The CDR3 DNA reads TGTGCCGGCAGTTACTCCTATAGCGGGAGCCGGGGCAATGAGCAGTTCTTC. It yields the protein CAGSYSYSGSRGNEQFF.